The source of this T cell receptor (beta chain) is a study of identical twins. Broader study findings: With abundant cord blood beta clonotypes, insertions were fewer; memory repertoires showed no such pattern.

Germline V gene sequence: CDR1 DFQATT, CDR2 SNEGSKA (reference sequence). Trimming at V came to 6 bases and at J to 5 bases, leaving 10 bases not matched to a gene. The CDR3 contains 15 residues. TCRdb re-called the 5' RACE reads with MiXCR, one entry per CDR3 protein. The sample has about 160,000 distinct CDR3 sequences; around 3.5% are singletons. Concerning this clonotype itself: Its antigen is not known. This may come from a read error, since a much larger clone is one base off. The final CDR3 position lacks the conserved phenylalanine or tryptophan, pointing to a likely read error.

This clonotype originated in a man in his late teens or twenties in good health. This rearrangement joins TRBV20-1 to TRBJ2-1; 10 positions match TRBD2. The sequenced sample consisted of memory T cells sorted from blood. Written as DNA, the CDR3 is TGCAGTGCCGCGTGGACTAGCGGAACCCACAATGAGCAGTTCATC. It codes for CSAAWTSGTHNEQFI.